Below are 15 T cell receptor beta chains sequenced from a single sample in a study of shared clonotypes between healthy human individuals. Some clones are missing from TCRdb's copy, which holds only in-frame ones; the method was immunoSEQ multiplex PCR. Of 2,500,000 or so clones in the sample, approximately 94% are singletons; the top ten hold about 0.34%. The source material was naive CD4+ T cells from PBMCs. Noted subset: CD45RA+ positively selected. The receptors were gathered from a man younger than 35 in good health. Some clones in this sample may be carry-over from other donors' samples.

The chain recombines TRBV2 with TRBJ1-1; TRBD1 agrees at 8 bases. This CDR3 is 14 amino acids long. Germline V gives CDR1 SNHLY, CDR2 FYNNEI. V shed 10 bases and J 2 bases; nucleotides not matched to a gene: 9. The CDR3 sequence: CAKTRGPYNTEAFF. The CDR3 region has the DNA TGTGCCAAGACCAGGGGGCCATACAACACTGAAGCTTTCTTT. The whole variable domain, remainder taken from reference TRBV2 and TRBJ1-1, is EPEVTQTPSHQVTQMGQEVILRCVPISNHLYFYWYRQILGQKVEFLVSFYNNEISEKSEIFDDQFSVERPDGSNFTLKIRSTKLEDSAMYFCAKTRGPYNTEAFFGQGTRLTVV.

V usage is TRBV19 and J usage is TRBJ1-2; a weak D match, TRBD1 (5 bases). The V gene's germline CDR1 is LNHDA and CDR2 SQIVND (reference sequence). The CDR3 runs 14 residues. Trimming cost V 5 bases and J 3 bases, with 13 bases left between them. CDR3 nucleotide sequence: TGTGCCAGTAGTGTCGGGGCGGTCTACTATGGCTACACCTTC. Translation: CASSVGAVYYGYTF.

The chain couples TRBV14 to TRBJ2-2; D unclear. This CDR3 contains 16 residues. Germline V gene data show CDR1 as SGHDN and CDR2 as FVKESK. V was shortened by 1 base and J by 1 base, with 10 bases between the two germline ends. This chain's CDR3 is CASSQVRTVNTGELFF. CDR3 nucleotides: TGTGCCAGCAGCCAAGTTAGGACGGTGAACACCGGGGAGCTGTTTTTT.

CDR3 coding DNA: TGTGCCAGCAGCTTGCGACAGGGGGGTCCAGATACGCAGTATTTT. Its translation: CASSLRQGGPDTQYF. V is TRBV5-4 and J is TRBJ2-3, with 9 bases lining up with TRBD1. After removal of 1 base from V and 4 bases from J, the junction contained 4 bases not matched to a gene. Looked up from germline, CDR1 is SGHNT and CDR2 is YYREEE (reference sequence). The CDR3 is made up of 15 amino acids.

The CDR3 region is CAAYGQPSYNEQFF. In DNA form, the CDR3 reads TGTGCCGCTTACGGACAGCCCTCCTACAATGAGCAGTTCTTC. The chain employs TRBV28 and TRBJ2-1; TRBD1 might be the D (6 bases). This CDR3 has 14 residues. V was trimmed by 11 bases and J by 0 bases, leaving 14 bases between them. Germline assignment: CDR1 MDHEN and CDR2 SYDVKM.

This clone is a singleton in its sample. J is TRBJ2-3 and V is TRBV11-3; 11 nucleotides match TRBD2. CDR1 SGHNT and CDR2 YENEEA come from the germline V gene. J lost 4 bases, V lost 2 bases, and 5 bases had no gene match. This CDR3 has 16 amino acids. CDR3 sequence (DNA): TGTGCCAGCAGCTTAAGGACTAGCGGGTGGGCAGATACGCAGTATTTT. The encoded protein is CASSLRTSGWADTQYF. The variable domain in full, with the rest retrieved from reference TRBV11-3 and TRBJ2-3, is EAGVVQSPRYKIIEKKQPVAFWCNPISGHNTLYWYLQNLGQGPELLIRYENEEAVDDSQLPKDRFSAERLKGVDSTLKIQPAELGDSAVYLCASSLRTSGWADTQYFGPGTRLTVL.

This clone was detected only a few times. The CDR3 region has the DNA TGCGCCAGCAGCCTCCGGGACACGGATCAGCCCCAGCATTTT. This translates into CASSLRDTDQPQHF. The chain couples TRBV4-1 to TRBJ1-5; possible D gene TRBD1, 6 bases. In germline, CDR1 is MGHRA, CDR2 YSYEKL. The CDR3 runs 14 residues. V lost 4 bases and J 5 bases, leaving 12 bases between the germline ends.

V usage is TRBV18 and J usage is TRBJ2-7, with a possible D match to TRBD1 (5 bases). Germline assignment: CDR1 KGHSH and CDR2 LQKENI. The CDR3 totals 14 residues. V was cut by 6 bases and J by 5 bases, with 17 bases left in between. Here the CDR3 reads CASSALRGRNEQYF. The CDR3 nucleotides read TGTGCCAGCTCCGCGTTAAGGGGCCGGAACGAGCAGTACTTC.

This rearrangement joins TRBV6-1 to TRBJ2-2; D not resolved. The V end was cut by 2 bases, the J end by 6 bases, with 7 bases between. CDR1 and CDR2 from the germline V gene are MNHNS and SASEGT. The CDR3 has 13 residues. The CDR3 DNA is TGTGCCAGCAGTGAACGGTTTTCCGGGGAGCTGTTTTTT. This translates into CASSERFSGELFF.

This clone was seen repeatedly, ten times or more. The CDR3 bases are TGTGCCAGCAGGGAGGTAGGGGGGGACTATGGCTACACCTTC. Translated, it gives CASREVGGDYGYTF. This chain uses TRBV6-5 with TRBJ1-2; TRBD1 might be the D (6 bases). The V gene's germline CDR1 is MNHEY and CDR2 SVGAGI. V dropped 6 bases and J dropped 3 bases, with 14 bases sitting between them. The CDR3 sequence is 14 residues long.

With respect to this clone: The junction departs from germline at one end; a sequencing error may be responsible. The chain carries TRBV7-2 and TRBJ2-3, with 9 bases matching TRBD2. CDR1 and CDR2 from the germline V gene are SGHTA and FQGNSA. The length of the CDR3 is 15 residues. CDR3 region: CASSVAGAWTDTQYF. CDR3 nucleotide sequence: TGTGCCAGCAGCGTAGCGGGAGCATGGACAGATACGCAGTATTTT. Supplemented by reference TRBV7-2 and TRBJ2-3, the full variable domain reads GAGVSQSPSNKVTEKGKDVELRCDPISGHTALYWYRQSLGQGLEFLIYFQGNSAPDKSGLPSDRFSAERTGGSVSTLTIQRTQQEDSAVYLCASSVAGAWTDTQYFGPGTRLTVL.

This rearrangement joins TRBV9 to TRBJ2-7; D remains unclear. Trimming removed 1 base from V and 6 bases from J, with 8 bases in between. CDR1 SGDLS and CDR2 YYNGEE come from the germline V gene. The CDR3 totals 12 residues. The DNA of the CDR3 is TGTGCCAGCAGCGTACCGCCGGGCGAGCAGTACTTC. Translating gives CASSVPPGEQYF.

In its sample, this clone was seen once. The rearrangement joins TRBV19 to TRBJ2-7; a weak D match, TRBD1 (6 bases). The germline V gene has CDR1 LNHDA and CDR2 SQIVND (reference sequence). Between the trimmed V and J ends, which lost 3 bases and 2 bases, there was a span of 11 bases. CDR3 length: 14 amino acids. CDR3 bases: TGTGCCAGTAGTATGCCGGGACAAACCTACGAGCAGTACTTC. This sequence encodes CASSMPGQTYEQYF. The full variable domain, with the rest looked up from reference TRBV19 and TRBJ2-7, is DGGITQSPKYLFRKEGQNVTLSCEQNLNHDAMYWYRQDPGQGLRLIYYSQIVNDFQKGDIAEGYSVSREKKESFPLTVTSAQKNPTAFYLCASSMPGQTYEQYFGPGTRLTVT.

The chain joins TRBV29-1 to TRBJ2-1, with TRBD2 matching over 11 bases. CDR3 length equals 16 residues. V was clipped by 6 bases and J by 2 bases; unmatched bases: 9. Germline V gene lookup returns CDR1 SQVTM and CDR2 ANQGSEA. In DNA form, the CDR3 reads TGCAGCGTCACCTCCCCGGGACTAGCGGCCTACAATGAGCAGTTCTTC. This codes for CSVTSPGLAAYNEQFF.

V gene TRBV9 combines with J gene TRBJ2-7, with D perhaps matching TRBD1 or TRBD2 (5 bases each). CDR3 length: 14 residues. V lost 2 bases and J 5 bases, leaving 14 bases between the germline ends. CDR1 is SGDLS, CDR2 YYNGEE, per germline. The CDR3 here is CASSVLGVSDEQYF. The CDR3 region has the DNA TGTGCCAGCAGCGTCCTAGGGGTTAGCGACGAGCAGTACTTC.